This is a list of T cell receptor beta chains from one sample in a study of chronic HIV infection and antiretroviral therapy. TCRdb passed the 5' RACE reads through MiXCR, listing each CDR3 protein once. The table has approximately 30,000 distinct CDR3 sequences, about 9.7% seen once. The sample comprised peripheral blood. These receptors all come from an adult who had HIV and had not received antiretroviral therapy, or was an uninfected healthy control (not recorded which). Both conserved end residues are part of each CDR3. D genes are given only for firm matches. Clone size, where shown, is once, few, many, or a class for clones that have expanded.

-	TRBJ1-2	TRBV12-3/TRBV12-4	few	TGTGCCAGCAGTACTGGCCCGGAACCCTATGGCTACACCTTC	CASSTGPEPYGYTF
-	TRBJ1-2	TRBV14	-	TGTGCCAGCAGCCAATTCGAGGCAGCGGGCTATGGCTACACCTTC	CASSQFEAAGYGYTF
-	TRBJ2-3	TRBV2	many	TGTGCCAGCTGCCCGGGGATTAGCACAGATACGCAGTATTTT	CASCPGISTDTQYF
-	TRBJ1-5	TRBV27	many	TGTGCCAGCAAATGGCTGGGGGCAGGGGGCAATCAGCCCCAGCATTTT	CASKWLGAGGNQPQHF
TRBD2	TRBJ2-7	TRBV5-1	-	TGCGCCAGCAGCTCCGGGGGACTAGCGAAGTCCTACGAGCAGTACTTC	CASSSGGLAKSYEQYF
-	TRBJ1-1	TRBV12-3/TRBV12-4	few	TGTGCCAGCCGACCGACGGGAGGAGTCACTGAAGCTTTCTTT	CASRPTGGVTEAFF
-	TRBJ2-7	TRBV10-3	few	TGTGCCATCAGCGGGGACGCGGCCTACGAGCAGTACTTC	CAISGDAAYEQYF
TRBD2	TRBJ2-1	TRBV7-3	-	TGTGCCAGCAGCTTAATGGGGCGGGGGGGGGACAATGAGCAGTTCTTC	CASSLMGRGGDNEQFF
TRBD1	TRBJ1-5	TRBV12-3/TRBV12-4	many	TGTGCCAGCAGTTTAGGGCAGGGGGCGAGGGATCAGCCCCAGCATTTT	CASSLGQGARDQPQHF
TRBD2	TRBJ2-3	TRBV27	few	TGTGCCAGCAGCCAAACTAGCGGAAGCACAGATACGCAGTATTTT	CASSQTSGSTDTQYF
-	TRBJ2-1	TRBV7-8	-	TGTGCCAGCAGCTTAGGGACGGCCCAGGTTGAGCAGTTCTTC	CASSLGTAQVEQFF
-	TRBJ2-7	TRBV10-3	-	TGTGCCATCAGTCCGTCCTACGAGCAGTACTTC	CAISPSYEQYF
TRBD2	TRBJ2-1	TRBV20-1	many	TGCAGTGCTAGTAATGACCGGGAGGCAACCTACAATGAGCAGTTCTTC	CSASNDREATYNEQFF
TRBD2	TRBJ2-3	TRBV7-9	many	TGTGCCATCCACCAACTTCTAGCGGGGTACACAGATACGCAGTATTTT	CAIHQLLAGYTDTQYF
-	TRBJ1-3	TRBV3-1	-	TGTGCCAGCAGCCGAGGGAGGGGGAACTCTGGAAACACCATATATTTT	CASSRGRGNSGNTIYF
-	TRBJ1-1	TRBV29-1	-	TGCAGCGTCTGGATCCTGAACACTGAAGCTTTCTTT	CSVWILNTEAFF
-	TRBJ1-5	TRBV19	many	TGTGCCAGTAGCCTGGGACTTAATCAGCCCCAGCATTTT	CASSLGLNQPQHF
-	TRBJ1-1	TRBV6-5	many	TGTGCCAGCAGTTACACTCAAGGGGGCACTGAAGCTTTCTTT	CASSYTQGGTEAFF
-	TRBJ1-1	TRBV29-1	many	TGCAGCGTCGACCAGCCCAGGAAAGCTTTCTTT	CSVDQPRKAFF
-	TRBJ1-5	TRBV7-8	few	TGTGCCAGCAGCTCACCACTGGTAGGCAATCAGCCCCAGCATTTT	CASSSPLVGNQPQHF
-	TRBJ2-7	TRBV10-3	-	TGTGCCATCAGTGAGTCTCTAAGGGTGGGGGAGCAGTACTTC	CAISESLRVGEQYF
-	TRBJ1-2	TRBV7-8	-	TGTGCCAGCAGCTTAGATCGCCACCCGGACGCCTATGGCTACACCTTC	CASSLDRHPDAYGYTF
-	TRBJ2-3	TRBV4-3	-	TGCGCCAGCAGCCAAGATAAGCAGCGGGCTAGCACAGATACGCAGTATTTT	CASSQDKQRASTDTQYF
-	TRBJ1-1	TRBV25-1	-	TGTGCCAGCAGAGACAGAGGGTTTGACACTGAAGCTTTCTTT	CASRDRGFDTEAFF
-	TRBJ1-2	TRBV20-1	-	TGCAGTGCTAGGGTGGATCTAGACTATGGCTACACCTTC	CSARVDLDYGYTF
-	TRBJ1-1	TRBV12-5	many	TGTGCTAGTGGTTTGGTAGGTAAGGGTAACACTGAAGCTTTCTTT	CASGLVGKGNTEAFF
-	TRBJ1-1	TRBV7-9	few	TGTGCCAGCAACCCCCGGGATACCGGTGCTTTCTTT	CASNPRDTGAFF
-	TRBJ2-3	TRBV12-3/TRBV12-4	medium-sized	TGTGCCAGCAGTTTAAGTAGCACAGATACGCAGTATTTT	CASSLSSTDTQYF
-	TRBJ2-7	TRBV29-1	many	TGCAGCGTTGAAGAACGGGACTACGAGCAGTACTTC	CSVEERDYEQYF
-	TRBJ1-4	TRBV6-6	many	TGTGCCAGCAGTTACGATGGGAAACGAGAAAAACTGTTTTTT	CASSYDGKREKLFF
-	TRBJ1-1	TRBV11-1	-	TGTGCCAGCAGCTTAGGTCCAGGGAACACTGAAGCTTTCTTT	CASSLGPGNTEAFF
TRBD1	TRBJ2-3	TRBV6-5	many	TGTGCCAGCAGTCCCCGGGACAGGGGGCTTTTTGCAGATACGCAGTATTTT	CASSPRDRGLFADTQYF
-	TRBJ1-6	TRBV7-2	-	TGTGCCAGCAGCTTACGGGAGGATTCACCCCTCCACTTT	CASSLREDSPLHF
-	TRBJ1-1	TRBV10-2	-	TGCGCCAGCAGTGAGATGGCAGGAAACACTGAAGCTTTCTTT	CASSEMAGNTEAFF
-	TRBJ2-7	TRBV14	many	TGTGCCAGCAGCCAAGCGCCGTCGGACTACGAGCAGTACTTC	CASSQAPSDYEQYF
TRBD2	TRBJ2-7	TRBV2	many	TGTGCCAGCAGTGAAGAAGGAGCGGGAATAGGGTACGAGCAGTACTTC	CASSEEGAGIGYEQYF
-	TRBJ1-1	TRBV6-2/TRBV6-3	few	TGTGCCAGCAGTTATCCGGGAATGAAGGCTGAAGCTTTCTTT	CASSYPGMKAEAFF
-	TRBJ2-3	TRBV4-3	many	TGCGCCAGCAGCCAGAGACAGGGCACAGATACGCAGTATTTT	CASSQRQGTDTQYF
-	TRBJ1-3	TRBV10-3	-	TGTGCCATCAGTGACGAGGGGAGCTCTGGAAACACCATATATTTT	CAISDEGSSGNTIYF
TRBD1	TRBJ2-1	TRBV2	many	TGTGCCAGCAGGGGACAGGCCTACAATGAGCAGTTCTTC	CASRGQAYNEQFF
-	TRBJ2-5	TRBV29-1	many	TGCAGCGTTCGCGGACAGTACCAAGAGACCCAGTACTTC	CSVRGQYQETQYF
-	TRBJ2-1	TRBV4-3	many	TGCGCCAGCAGCCAAGATCCGTCGGGGGCCTCCGGCGGCAATGAGCAGTTCTTC	CASSQDPSGASGGNEQFF
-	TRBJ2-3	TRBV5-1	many	TGCGCCAGCAGCTCGTTTAGGACGACAGATACGCAGTATTTT	CASSSFRTTDTQYF
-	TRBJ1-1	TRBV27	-	TGTGCCAGCAGTTTAAAAGGAAACACTGAAGCTTTCTTT	CASSLKGNTEAFF
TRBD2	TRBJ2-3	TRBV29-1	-	TGCAGCGTTTTGGGCGGGGGGGCCACAGATACGCAGTATTTT	CSVLGGGATDTQYF
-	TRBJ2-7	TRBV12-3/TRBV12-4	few	TGTGCCAGCAGTTCGTCCCGGGACTCCTACGAGCAGTACTTC	CASSSSRDSYEQYF
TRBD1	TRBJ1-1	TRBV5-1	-	TGCGCCAGCAACTTGGACAGGATGAACACTGAAGCTTTCTTT	CASNLDRMNTEAFF
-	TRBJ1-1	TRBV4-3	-	TGCGCCAGCAGCCAAGATGTAGGGGAAAGCACTGAAGCTTTCTTT	CASSQDVGESTEAFF
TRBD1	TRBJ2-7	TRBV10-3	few	TGTGCCATCAGTGATCTTACCGGGACAGCCTTCTACGAGCAGTACTTC	CAISDLTGTAFYEQYF
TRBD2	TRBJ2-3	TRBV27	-	TGTGCCAGCAGGATCTACCCGACTAGCGGGAGTCCATCCTTAACAGATACGCAGTATTTT	CASRIYPTSGSPSLTDTQYF
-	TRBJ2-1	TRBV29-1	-	TGCAGCGTTGACGCAGGCCCTGCCTACAATGAGCAGTTCTTC	CSVDAGPAYNEQFF
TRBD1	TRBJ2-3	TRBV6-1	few	TGTGCCAGCAGTGACGGACAGGGCGCAGATACGCAGTATTTT	CASSDGQGADTQYF
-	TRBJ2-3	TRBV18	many	TGTGCCAGCTCACCACCGTTGGTCGGCACAGATACGCAGTATTTT	CASSPPLVGTDTQYF
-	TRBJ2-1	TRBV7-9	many	TGTGCCAGCAGCTTCGAGAATGAGCAGTTCTTC	CASSFENEQFF
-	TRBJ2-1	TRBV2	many	TGTGCCAGCAGTGAAGCGCGGTACTCCAATGAGCAGTTCTTC	CASSEARYSNEQFF